The next 4 T cell receptor beta chains were all read from a single sample in a study of graft-versus-host responses after intestinal transplantation. Sequenced by immunoSEQ multiplex PCR; TCRdb stores in-frame clones only, minus some. The repertoire holds tens of thousands of clones, 94% seen once, with about 0.2% in the top ten. Their specific antigens are unknown. The material was unstimulated CD4+ T cells sorted from spleen or lymph node cells, obtained before transplant. Receptor source: a human donor who was the organ donor for an intestinal transplant.

The chain links TRBV7-3 to TRBJ1-2; weak D call: TRBD1 (5 bases). Germline lookup yields CDR1 SGHTA and CDR2 FQGTGA. The ends were cut back, 4 bases at V and 2 bases at J, with 14 bases in the middle. The CDR3 is 15 residues long. CDR3 DNA: TGTGCCAGCAGCTCTCAGGGTACGATAAACTATGGCTACACCTTC. Residues: CASSSQGTINYGYTF. Supplemented by reference TRBV7-3 and TRBJ1-2, the full variable domain reads GAGVSQTPSNKVTEKGKYVELRCDPISGHTALYWYRQSLGQGPEFLIYFQGTGAADDSGLPNDRFFAVRPEGSVSTLKIQRTERGDSAVYLCASSSQGTINYGYTFGSGTRLTVV.

The chain recombines TRBV4-2 with TRBJ2-5, with 7 bases lining up with TRBD2. Per germline, CDR1 LGHNA and CDR2 YNFKEQ. The CDR3 is 18 residues long. With V trimmed by 1 base and J by 5 bases, 16 bases remained unmatched. Here the CDR3 reads CASSQVSKPSGGQETQYF. The CDR3 nucleotides read TGTGCCAGCAGCCAAGTCTCAAAGCCTAGCGGAGGGCAGGAGACCCAGTACTTC.

The rearrangement uses TRBV5-6 and TRBJ1-1, with D tentatively TRBD1 (5 bases). Germline-derived CDR1 and CDR2 are SGHDT and YYEEEE. The CDR3 spans 13 residues. The V end was cut by 5 bases, the J end by 4 bases, with 12 bases between. CDR3 DNA sequence: TGTGCCAGCAGGGGGGAGGGCAGCACTGAAGCTTTCTTT. It codes for CASRGEGSTEAFF.

V usage is TRBV2 and J usage is TRBJ1-6; tentative D call: TRBD1 (6 bases). Deletions cut 4 bases from V and 8 bases from J, with 12 bases between. CDR1 and CDR2 (germline): SNHLY, FYNNEI. The CDR3 has 14 amino acids. CDR3 DNA sequence: TGTGCCAGCAGTGGGACCCAGGGGCATTCACCCCTCCACTTT. Protein: CASSGTQGHSPLHF.